These 22 T cell receptor beta chains were all obtained from the same sample, sequenced in a study of blood T cells in healthy people across ages. A second about 7 to 12 cycle PCR used barcoded and J-beta primers. TCRdb reprocessed the 5' RACE reads via MiXCR and lists one record per CDR3 protein. Among over 550,000 distinct CDR3 sequences, 25% to 35% were seen once, and the ten largest hold around 14%. Sequencing was done on a sample of blood. The receptors here all came from a woman over 75 in good health.

The chain combines TRBV4-1 with TRBJ1-1; 7 positions match TRBD1. CDR1 is MGHRA, CDR2 YSYEKL, per germline. This CDR3 spans 16 amino acids. V lost 1 base and J lost 7; bases outside the gene matches: 12. Here the CDR3 reads CASSQGATGADIEAFF. CDR3 coding DNA: TGCGCCAGCAGCCAAGGGGCAACAGGGGCGGACATTGAAGCTTTCTTT.

This chain connects TRBV4-2 to TRBJ2-7, with D unclear. This CDR3 contains 14 residues. Trimming pared 4 bases from V and 5 bases from J, leaving 15 bases between. The V gene's germline CDR1 is LGHNA and CDR2 YNFKEQ. Here the CDR3 DNA reads TGTGCCAGCAGCCCGTCGGGCGTTTCCCACGAGCAGTACTTC. Encoded protein: CASSPSGVSHEQYF.

This clonotype was detected many times. This sequence joins TRBV6-1 and TRBJ2-3; 9 nucleotides align to TRBD2. Unmatched junction bases numbered 4, after V lost 2 bases and J lost 4 bases. The CDR3 covers 15 residues. Germline CDR1 is MNHNS and CDR2 is SASEGT. As DNA, the CDR3 is TGTGCCAGCAGTGAACGGGGACTAGCAGCAGATACGCAGTATTTT. As protein: CASSERGLAADTQYF.

The rearrangement uses TRBV6-5 and TRBJ1-1, with D tentatively TRBD1 (5 bases). Trimming left V 8 bases short and J 2 bases short, with 12 bases between. The CDR3 contains 13 residues. The germline gives CDR1 MNHEY, CDR2 SVGAGI. The CDR3 here is CASCRGPNTEAFF. The CDR3 bases are TGTGCCAGCTGTCGGGGACCCAACACTGAAGCTTTCTTT.

This clonotype was recorded only once. V usage is TRBV28 and J usage is TRBJ1-5; no firm D call. Germline CDR1 and CDR2: MDHEN and SYDVKM. Trimming cost V 2 bases and J 3 bases, with 11 bases left between them. The length of the CDR3 is 15 residues. In DNA, the CDR3 is TGTGCCAGCAGTTTACGTGGCAGCTTCAATCAGCCCCAGCATTTT. Amino acids: CASSLRGSFNQPQHF.

In its sample, this clonotype was seen many times. The gene calls are TRBV3-1 and TRBJ1-2, with D unclear. The length of the CDR3 is 12 residues. The germline V gene encodes CDR1 LGHDT and CDR2 YNNKEL (reference sequence). Trimming removed 2 bases from V and 7 bases from J, with 8 bases in between. The DNA of the CDR3 is TGTGCCAGCAGCCAACGAGGGTCTGGCTACACCTTC. It specifies CASSQRGSGYTF.

This clonotype showed up just a few times. The chain uses TRBV7-2 and TRBJ2-2; 8 bases fit TRBD2. Germline V gene data show CDR1 as SGHTA and CDR2 as FQGNSA. V was pared by 3 bases and J by 3 bases, with 9 bases of the junction left unmatched. CDR3 length: 17 residues. CDR3 sequence reads: CASSFDGGGSYTGELFF. The CDR3 bases are TGTGCCAGCAGCTTCGACGGGGGGGGATCATACACCGGGGAGCTGTTTTTT.

As regards this clonotype: A much larger clone lies one base from this, so it may be a read error. V and J are TRBV2 and TRBJ2-5; either TRBD1 or TRBD2 may fit D (6 bases each). The CDR3 has 13 amino acids. The V gene's germline CDR1 is SNHLY and CDR2 FYNNEI. The CDR3 here is CAGSEGGSETQYF. For the CDR3, the DNA is TGTGCCGGCAGTGAAGGGGGGTCGGAGACCCAGTACTTC.

On this clonotype itself: With a much larger clone just one base away, this may be a read error. The rearrangement joins TRBV7-9 to TRBJ2-3; 7 positions agree with TRBD2. Germline V gives CDR1 SEHNR, CDR2 FQNEAQ (reference sequence). The length of the CDR3 is 16 residues. The trim removed 6 bases at V and 5 bases at J, leaving 14 bases unmatched. The CDR3 protein is CASREAGKAAGDTQYF. CDR3 nucleotide sequence: TGTGCCAGCAGAGAAGCGGGGAAGGCGGCAGGAGATACGCAGTATTTT.

The table lists this clonotype with a few counts. The rearrangement uses TRBV5-5 and TRBJ2-4; D is possibly TRBD1 or TRBD2 (6 bases each). V dropped 5 bases and J dropped 15 bases, with 24 bases sitting between them. CDR3 size: 14 residues. Germline CDR1 and CDR2: SGHKS and YYEKEE (reference sequence). The CDR3 coding sequence is TGTGCCAGCAGGTCCCGACAGGTGGACTACGAGCGGTACTTC. Its translation: CASRSRQVDYERYF.

This chain joins TRBV20-1 and TRBJ1-5; tentative D call: TRBD1 (5 bases). From germline, CDR1 is DFQATT and CDR2 SNEGSKA (reference sequence). V lost 0 bases to trimming and J lost 1 base, with 19 bases between them. This CDR3 is 18 amino acids long. As DNA, the CDR3 is TGCAGTGCTAGAGACCAAAACCTAGGCGGGGGGAGCAATCAGCCCCAGCATTTT. Its protein is CSARDQNLGGGSNQPQHF.

The chain combines TRBV6-1 with TRBJ1-5, with 10 nucleotides matching TRBD1. Germline V gene data show CDR1 as MNHNS and CDR2 as SASEGT. This CDR3 has 14 amino acids. J was trimmed by 4 bases and V by 11 bases; bases with no gene match: 8. CDR3 amino acids: CAGGWTGGNQPQHF. CDR3 DNA: TGTGCCGGCGGCTGGACAGGGGGGAATCAGCCCCAGCATTTT.

This CDR3 reads CSALRAGAADTQYF. DNA for the CDR3: TGCAGTGCCCTCCGGGCAGGGGCCGCAGATACGCAGTATTTT. The V gene is TRBV20-1, the J gene TRBJ2-3, with D perhaps TRBD1 (6 bases). Germline values: CDR1 DFQATT, CDR2 SNEGSKA (reference sequence). Trimming took off 6 bases at V and 4 bases at J, with 17 bases between the two ends. The CDR3 totals 14 residues.

The chain employs TRBV7-9 and TRBJ2-7; 8 bases match TRBD2. After removal of 4 bases from V and 6 bases from J, the junction contained 11 bases not matched to a gene. CDR1 is SEHNR, CDR2 FQNEAQ, per germline (reference sequence). There are 15 residues in the CDR3. CDR3 residues: CASSSVTGTRSEQYF. As DNA, the CDR3 is TGTGCCAGCAGCTCAGTAACCGGGACTAGATCCGAGCAGTACTTC.

As regards this clonotype: A clone one base away is much larger, so this may be a read error. The J gene is TRBJ2-1, the V gene TRBV7-9; 10 nucleotides align to TRBD1. CDR1 is SEHNR, CDR2 FQNEAQ, per germline (reference sequence). There are 15 residues in the CDR3. The CDR3 coding sequence is TGTACCAGCAGCCCCGGACAGGGGGACAACAATGAGCAGTTCTTC. Translating gives CTSSPGQGDNNEQFF.

This clonotype was counted only a few times. The chain couples TRBV4-3 to TRBJ2-4, with TRBD2 matching 8 bases. The DNA end is a closer match to TRBJ2-7, so the J assignment may be wrong. CDR3 length: 16 residues. Germline lookup yields CDR1 LGHNA and CDR2 YSLEER. This CDR3 is CASSQLTGTSHSEQYF. The CDR3 DNA reads as TGCGCCAGCAGCCAACTCACCGGGACTAGTCACTCCGAGCAGTACTTC.

Regarding this clonotype: Relative to the germline gene, one junction end is altered; a read error may explain this. The J gene is TRBJ2-6, the V gene TRBV12-3 or TRBV12-4; a possible D gene is TRBD1 (5 bases). The CDR3 extends over 15 amino acids. The CDR3 loop reads CASSPTGSGANVRTF. For the CDR3, the DNA is TGTGCCAGCAGTCCTACAGGTTCTGGGGCCAACGTCCGGACTTTC.

This clonotype was observed a single time. A read error is possible here, since a much larger clone lies one base away. The chain has TRBV18 and TRBJ2-1, with 8 bases matching TRBD1. The trim removed 5 bases at V and 7 bases at J, leaving 4 bases unmatched. This CDR3 is 13 amino acids long. Germline V gene lookup returns CDR1 KGHSH and CDR2 LQKENI. The CDR3 nucleotides are TGTGCCAGCTCAAGGGACAGGAGTAATGAGCAGTTCTTC. It yields the protein CASSRDRSNEQFF. The full variable domain, in which reference TRBV18 and TRBJ2-1 provide the parts outside the CDR3, is NAGVMQNPRHLVRRRGQEARLRCSPMKGHSHVYWYRQLPEEGLKFMVYLQKENIIDESGMPKERFSAEFPKEGPSILRIQQVVRGDSAAYFCASSRDRSNEQFFGPGTRLTVL.

The chain links TRBV20-1 to TRBJ1-5; 9 nucleotides align to TRBD1. Per germline, CDR1 DFQATT and CDR2 SNEGSKA (reference sequence). The ends lost 2 bases at V and 2 bases at J; junction bases unmatched: 7. This CDR3 contains 16 residues. In DNA, the CDR3 is TGCAGTGCTAGACCCCCTGGGACAGGGCGCAATCAGCCCCAGCATTTT. Translated: CSARPPGTGRNQPQHF.

V and J are TRBV28 and TRBJ1-5; 12 bases match TRBD1. The CDR3 is made up of 17 amino acids. Trimming took 3 bases from V and 3 from J; bases not matched to a gene: 6. Germline V gene lookup returns CDR1 MDHEN and CDR2 SYDVKM. DNA of the CDR3: TGTGCCAGCAGTTTGTCCGGGACAGGGGGCAACAATCAGCCCCAGCATTTT. It codes for CASSLSGTGGNNQPQHF.

This clonotype was observed many times. V and J are TRBV7-9 and TRBJ1-2, with a tentative D call TRBD1 (5 bases). Per the germline V gene, CDR1 is SEHNR and CDR2 is FQNEAQ (reference sequence). This CDR3 region has 14 residues. V lost 6 bases to trimming and J lost 4 bases, with 15 bases between them. The CDR3 DNA sequence: TGTGCCAGCAGTCCAGAGGGGCTGAGCTATGGCTACACCTTC. Its translation is CASSPEGLSYGYTF.

This clonotype was counted a few times. The rearrangement uses TRBV19 and TRBJ2-1; 9 positions match TRBD1. This CDR3 is built from 16 residues. Germline V lookup: CDR1 LNHDA, CDR2 SQIVND (reference sequence). V shed 7 bases, J shed 0 bases, and the junction held 7 bases outside the gene matches. The CDR3 is CASTITGGSSYNEQFF. The CDR3 DNA reads TGTGCCAGTACCATAACAGGGGGCAGCTCCTACAATGAGCAGTTCTTC.